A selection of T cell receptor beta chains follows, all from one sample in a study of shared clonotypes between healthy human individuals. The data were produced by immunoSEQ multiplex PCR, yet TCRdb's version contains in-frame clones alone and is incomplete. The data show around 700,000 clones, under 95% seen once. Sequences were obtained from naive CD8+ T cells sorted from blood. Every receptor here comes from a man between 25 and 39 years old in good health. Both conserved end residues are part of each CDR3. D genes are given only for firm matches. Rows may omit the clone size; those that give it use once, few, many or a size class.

CASSEAMGPPSEQYF	TGTGCCAGCAGTGAAGCGATGGGACCCCCCTCCGAGCAGTACTTC	-	TRBV6-1	TRBJ2-7	once
CASSPGTGVNYGYTF	TGTGCCAGCAGCCCTGGGACAGGGGTTAACTATGGCTACACCTTC	TRBD1	TRBV6-1	TRBJ1-2	-
CASNPSGRTDTQYF	TGTGCCAGCAACCCCTCAGGGAGGACAGATACGCAGTATTTT	-	TRBV2	TRBJ2-3	-
CASSPPPGDTQYF	TGTGCCAGCAGCCCCCCGCCGGGCGATACGCAGTATTTT	-	TRBV16	TRBJ2-3	-
CSVEGETSHEYNEQFF	TGCAGCGTTGAAGGAGAGACGTCACACGAGTACAATGAGCAGTTCTTC	-	TRBV29-1	TRBJ2-1	once
CASSPTLMGAKNIQYF	TGTGCCAGCTCACCAACCCTCATGGGAGCCAAAAACATTCAGTACTTC	-	TRBV18	TRBJ2-4	-
CASSQYQTALGEQYF	TGTGCCAGCAGCCAATACCAGACCGCCCTGGGCGAGCAGTACTTC	-	TRBV14	TRBJ2-7	-
CASSWPGQHYEQYF	TGTGCCAGCAGCTGGCCGGGACAGCACTACGAGCAGTACTTC	TRBD1	TRBV7-9	TRBJ2-7	-
CSVRDSGNTIYF	TGCAGCGTTAGGGACTCTGGAAACACCATATATTTT	-	TRBV29-1	TRBJ1-3	-
CASSSRLAGSYNEQFF	TGTGCCAGCAGCTCACGACTAGCGGGCTCCTACAATGAGCAGTTCTTC	TRBD2	TRBV11-2	TRBJ2-1	-
CASSETGTYEQYF	TGTGCCAGCAGTGAAACGGGAACCTACGAGCAGTACTTC	-	TRBV6-1	TRBJ2-7	-
CASRRTGSSGNTIYF	TGTGCCAGCAGGCGTACAGGTAGCTCTGGAAACACCATATATTTT	-	TRBV14	TRBJ1-3	-
CASSPPRDTNTEAFF	TGTGCCAGCAGCCCCCCCCGGGACACTAACACTGAAGCTTTCTTT	-	TRBV2	TRBJ1-1	-
CASSQSPASGNTIYF	TGTGCCAGCAGCCAAAGTCCAGCCTCTGGAAACACCATATATTTT	-	TRBV5-5	TRBJ1-3	-
CASSLDLTSAYTGELFF	TGTGCCAGCAGCTTAGATCTGACTAGCGCTTACACCGGGGAGCTGTTTTTT	TRBD2	TRBV11-2	TRBJ2-2	-
CASSPSTGDRGRGGEAKNIQYF	TGTGCCAGCAGCCCATCCACCGGTGACAGGGGGCGCGGCGGGGAAGCCAAAAACATTCAGTACTTC	TRBD1	TRBV7-4	TRBJ2-4	-
CASSGRDSQETQYF	TGTGCCAGCAGCGGCCGGGACAGCCAAGAGACCCAGTACTTC	TRBD1	TRBV9	TRBJ2-5	-
CASTLDGTNYEQYF	TGTGCCAGCACCTTGGATGGGACTAACTACGAGCAGTACTTC	TRBD2	TRBV5-5	TRBJ2-7	few
CASSLTGLGNQPQHF	TGTGCCAGCAGCTTGACAGGTTTAGGCAATCAGCCCCAGCATTTT	-	TRBV5-4	TRBJ1-5	once
CASSDSPGTAGELFF	TGTGCCAGCAGTGATTCCCCTGGGACGGCCGGGGAGCTGTTTTTT	-	TRBV6-4	TRBJ2-2	-